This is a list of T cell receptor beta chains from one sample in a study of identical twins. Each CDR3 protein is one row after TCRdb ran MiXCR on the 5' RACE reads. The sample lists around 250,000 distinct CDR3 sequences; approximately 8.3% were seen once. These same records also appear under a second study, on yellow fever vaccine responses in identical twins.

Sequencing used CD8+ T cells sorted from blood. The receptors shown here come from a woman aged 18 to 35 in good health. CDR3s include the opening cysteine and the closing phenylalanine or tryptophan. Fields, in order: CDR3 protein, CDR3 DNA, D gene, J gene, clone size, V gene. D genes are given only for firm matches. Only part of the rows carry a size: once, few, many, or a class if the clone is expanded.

CASSLPLSGELFF	TGTGCTAGCAGCTTGCCCCTGTCCGGGGAGCTGTTTTTT	.	TRBJ2-2	few	TRBV7-7
CAISGLAGGNEQFF	TGTGCCATCAGTGGACTAGCCGGGGGCAATGAGCAGTTCTTC	TRBD2	TRBJ2-1	many	TRBV10-3
CASRDEWNEQFF	TGTGCCAGCAGGGACGAATGGAATGAGCAGTTCTTC	.	TRBJ2-1	few	TRBV7-9
CASRPPGGGSNYGYTF	TGTGCCAGCAGGCCGCCGGGGGGCGGATCTAACTATGGCTACACCTTC	.	TRBJ1-2	few	TRBV7-9
CASSLVDTQYF	TGTGCCAGCAGCTTAGTAGATACGCAGTATTTT	.	TRBJ2-3	many	TRBV7-9
CASSIQPGTSGGKGDEQFF	TGTGCCAGTAGTATTCAACCCGGGACTAGCGGGGGAAAGGGGGATGAGCAGTTCTTC	TRBD2	TRBJ2-1	few	TRBV19
CASSQDIETSFPEQYF	TGCGCCAGCAGCCAAGATATCGAGACTAGCTTCCCCGAGCAGTACTTC	TRBD2	TRBJ2-7	many	TRBV4-3
CASSEAEPYEQYF	TGTGCCAGCAGTGAAGCCGAGCCCTACGAGCAGTACTTC	.	TRBJ2-7	few	TRBV6-1
CASSEARTPGQGAYEQYF	TGTGCCAGCAGTGAAGCGCGAACTCCGGGACAGGGGGCCTACGAGCAGTACTTC	TRBD1	TRBJ2-7	.	TRBV6-1
CASSSGQGVNTEAFF	TGTGCCAGCAGCAGCGGACAGGGAGTGAACACTGAAGCTTTCTTT	TRBD1	TRBJ1-1	few	TRBV7-6
CASSSVLSGANVLTF	TGCGCCAGCAGCTCAGTCCTCTCTGGGGCCAACGTCCTGACTTTC	.	TRBJ2-6	.	TRBV5-1
CASTIGTEHTGELFF	TGTGCCAGCACGATCGGGACAGAACACACCGGGGAGCTGTTTTTT	TRBD1	TRBJ2-2	few	TRBV12-3/TRBV12-4
CSGAGLTTSGSTDEQFF	TGCAGCGGTGCAGGGCTCACGACTAGCGGGAGTACGGATGAGCAGTTCTTC	TRBD2	TRBJ2-1	many	TRBV29-1
CASTGGRYRDEQYF	TGTGCCAGTACCGGTGGTCGGTATCGGGACGAGCAGTACTTC	.	TRBJ2-7	few	TRBV19
CASSQEHKTVDEQYF	TGCGCCAGCAGCCAAGAACATAAGACAGTAGATGAGCAGTACTTC	.	TRBJ2-7	few	TRBV4-1
CASSQVAESHTEAFF	TGTGCCAGCAGCCAAGTCGCAGAAAGCCACACTGAAGCTTTCTTT	.	TRBJ1-1	.	TRBV4-2
CATSDSGTARREKETQYF	TGTGCCACCAGTGATTCCGGGACCGCACGGCGGGAAAAAGAGACCCAGTACTTC	.	TRBJ2-5	.	TRBV24-1
CASSPRLAASTDTQYF	TGTGCCAGCAGCCCAAGACTAGCGGCTAGCACAGATACGCAGTATTTT	TRBD2	TRBJ2-3	few	TRBV7-9
CATSRVDRASEQYF	TGTGCCACCAGCAGAGTCGACAGGGCAAGCGAGCAGTACTTC	TRBD1	TRBJ2-7	.	TRBV15
CASSLRKREFIYPQETQYF	TGTGCCAGCAGTTTGCGTAAGCGGGAGTTTATATACCCCCAAGAGACCCAGTACTTC	TRBD2	TRBJ2-5	many	TRBV28
CSARVAGSSYNEQFF	TGCAGTGCTAGGGTAGCGGGGAGCTCCTACAATGAGCAGTTCTTC	TRBD2	TRBJ2-1	.	TRBV20-1
CASSIGTGRSYNEQFF	TGTGCCAGTAGTATAGGGACAGGGCGCTCCTACAATGAGCAGTTCTTC	TRBD1	TRBJ2-1	.	TRBV19
CASSLMGEGGETQYF	TGTGCCAGCAGTTTAATGGGGGAGGGAGGAGAGACCCAGTACTTC	TRBD2	TRBJ2-5	.	TRBV12-3/TRBV12-4
CSVVGGIADTQYF	TGCAGCGTTGTGGGCGGGATTGCAGATACGCAGTATTTT	.	TRBJ2-3	many	TRBV29-1
CASRIEGTDTQYF	TGCGCCAGCAGAATAGAGGGCACAGATACGCAGTATTTT	.	TRBJ2-3	few	TRBV5-1
CASSRSEGTTDTQYF	TGTGCTAGCAGCAGGTCGGAGGGGACTACAGATACGCAGTATTTT	.	TRBJ2-3	.	TRBV7-7
CSVEWSGDSTDTQYF	TGCAGCGTTGAATGGTCAGGGGACAGCACAGATACGCAGTATTTT	.	TRBJ2-3	many	TRBV29-1
CASSLPRKPPDNEQFF	TGCGCCAGCAGCTTGCCGCGGAAACCCCCCGACAATGAGCAGTTCTTC	.	TRBJ2-1	many	TRBV5-1
CASSQEPGLAGLNEQFF	TGCGCCAGCAGCCAAGAACCGGGACTAGCGGGGTTAAATGAGCAGTTCTTC	TRBD2	TRBJ2-1	few	TRBV4-1
CASSQGTGEYGGYTF	TGTGCCAGCAGCCAAGGGACAGGGGAGTATGGTGGCTACACCTTC	TRBD1	TRBJ1-2	few	TRBV7-9
CALGDPYNEQFF	TGTGCCCTGGGGGACCCCTACAATGAGCAGTTCTTC	.	TRBJ2-1	few	TRBV28
CASRMPGANVLTF	TGTGCCAGCAGGATGCCCGGGGCCAACGTCCTGACTTTC	.	TRBJ2-6	many	TRBV6-1
CASSPLVQETQYF	TGTGCCAGCAGCCCCCTCGTCCAAGAGACCCAGTACTTC	.	TRBJ2-5	many	TRBV7-8